These T cell receptor beta chains were read from a single sample in a study of Ad26.COV2.S vaccination and SARS-CoV-2 variants. Using immunoSEQ multiplex PCR, the repertoire was profiled, and TCRdb retains in-frame clones only, with some absent. The repertoire holds 350,000 to 450,000 clones, with about 85% as singletons. Sample: peripheral blood, taken in a trial of Ad26.COV2.S vaccine versus placebo. All receptors derive from a person between 18 and 60 years old who received the Ad26.COV2.S COVID-19 vaccine or a placebo. Each CDR3 is given with its conserved first and last residue. D genes are given only for firm matches. Not every row has a clone size; where given, it reads once, few, many or a size class.

size	D	V	J	DNA	CDR3
-	TRBD1	TRBV5-1	TRBJ2-7	TGCGCCAGCAGACCCGGGACAGGGTCCTACGAGCAGTACTTC	CASRPGTGSYEQYF
-	-	TRBV5-8	TRBJ2-7	TGTGCCAGCAGCCCAACCCCTGGAACAGGTCACTACGAGCAGTACTTC	CASSPTPGTGHYEQYF
-	-	TRBV12-3/TRBV12-4	TRBJ2-7	TGTGCCAGCAGTTCCCCCTGGGGCGAGCAGTACTTC	CASSSPWGEQYF
-	TRBD1	TRBV29-1	TRBJ2-3	TGCAGCGTGGCCTTAGGACAGGGGCTCACAGATACGCAGTATTTT	CSVALGQGLTDTQYF
few	-	TRBV7-9	TRBJ1-3	TGTGCCAGCAGTCCAACAACCACCTCTGGAAACACCATATATTTT	CASSPTTTSGNTIYF
-	TRBD2	TRBV6-5	TRBJ2-2	TGTGCCAGCAGGACAGTAGCGGGAGGGACCGGGGAGCTGTTTTTT	CASRTVAGGTGELFF
once	TRBD2	TRBV28	TRBJ2-2	TGTGCCAGCAGTCCCGGACTAGCGGGGGGCAACACCGGGGAGCTGTTTTTT	CASSPGLAGGNTGELFF
-	TRBD2	TRBV5-1	TRBJ2-7	TGCGCCAGCTCCAGCTTGGGACTAGCGGGGTCCTACGAGCAGTACTTC	CASSSLGLAGSYEQYF
-	-	TRBV7-9	TRBJ1-1	TGTGCCAGCAGCTTTGGGGGCAAGGACACTGAAGCTTTCTTT	CASSFGGKDTEAFF
-	-	TRBV13	TRBJ1-4	TGTGCCAGCAGCTTCCAGGGAGTACCTAATGAAAAACTGTTTTTT	CASSFQGVPNEKLFF
-	TRBD2	TRBV18	TRBJ2-1	TGTGCCAGCTCACCACCGTCTAGCGGTCGCAATGAGCAGTTCTTC	CASSPPSSGRNEQFF
-	TRBD2	TRBV5-4	TRBJ2-3	TGTGCCAGCTTGACTAGCGGGGTACCCGGTACGCAGTATTTT	CASLTSGVPGTQYF
-	-	TRBV3-1/TRBV3-2	TRBJ2-3	TGTGCCAGCAACCGGATTGGTTCAGATACGCAGTATTTT	CASNRIGSDTQYF
-	TRBD1	TRBV15	TRBJ1-6	TGTGCCACCAGCAGAGCGACAGGGGAGCGCCTCCACTTT	CATSRATGERLHF
-	-	TRBV7-2	TRBJ1-2	TGTGCCAGCAGCTCGTCCGGGACCGCCGGCTACACCTTC	CASSSSGTAGYTF
-	-	TRBV7-8	TRBJ1-4	TGTGCCAGCAGCGCGCTCGAGCGTTTAAAACTGTTTTTT	CASSALERLKLFF
-	TRBD1	TRBV7-9	TRBJ2-7	TGTGCCAGCAGCTTAGAGGACAGGGGGGTATTTGAGCAGTACTTC	CASSLEDRGVFEQYF
-	-	TRBV4-1	TRBJ2-1	TGCGCCAGCAGCCAAGATTTAGGCAGGGAGTACAATGAGCAGTTCTTC	CASSQDLGREYNEQFF
-	TRBD2	TRBV15	TRBJ2-5	TGTGCCACCAGCAGAGTACGCGGGGGGCTCGGGCAAGAGACCCAGTACTTC	CATSRVRGGLGQETQYF
-	-	TRBV27	TRBJ1-1	TGTGCCAGCAGTTGGACAGTGAACACTGAAGCTTTCTTT	CASSWTVNTEAFF
once	-	TRBV2	TRBJ2-1	TGTGCCAGCAGTGAACGGGGCGGCTCACAGGGTGAGCAGTTCTTC	CASSERGGSQGEQFF
-	TRBD2	TRBV9	TRBJ2-5	TGTGCCAGCAGCGTCGGCGGGGGGACACAAGAAGAGACCCAGTACTTC	CASSVGGGTQEETQYF
-	-	TRBV30	TRBJ2-7	TGTGCCTGGAGTGTCTCCCCTTCCACCGAGCAGTACTTC	CAWSVSPSTEQYF
-	-	TRBV7-8	TRBJ1-2	TGTGCCAGCAGCCCGTCCGGGGATGGCTACACCTTC	CASSPSGDGYTF
once	-	TRBV7-9	TRBJ2-1	TGTGCCAGCAGCCCAGAGGTAGCGTATCATGAGCAGTTCTTC	CASSPEVAYHEQFF
-	TRBD1	TRBV6-5	TRBJ2-2	TGTGCCAGCAGTCCGACAGGGTGGGTCACCGGGGAGCTGTTTTTT	CASSPTGWVTGELFF
once	-	TRBV11-2	TRBJ1-1	TGTGCCAGCAGCAAGAGGTGGAACACTGAAGCTTTCTTT	CASSKRWNTEAFF
-	TRBD1	TRBV4-1	TRBJ2-7	TGCGCCAGCAGCCAAGATGTGGACAGGGGGCTGGTCGAGCAGTACTTC	CASSQDVDRGLVEQYF
-	TRBD1	TRBV5-1	TRBJ2-1	TGCGCCAGCAGCTTGTTTGGGACAGGGGGCGATGAGCAGTTCTTC	CASSLFGTGGDEQFF
-	-	TRBV9	TRBJ2-1	TGTGCCAGCAGCGTAGCTTTGGAGGGAAACAATGAGCAGTTCTTC	CASSVALEGNNEQFF
-	TRBD1	TRBV10-3	TRBJ1-2	TGTGCCATCAGTGACCGAGACAGGGGCGGCTACACCTTC	CAISDRDRGGYTF
-	-	TRBV28	TRBJ2-7	TGTGCCAGCGGCCGACAGCCATCTTACGAGCAGTACTTC	CASGRQPSYEQYF
-	TRBD2	TRBV5-1	TRBJ2-1	TGCGCCAGCAGCTTGGATCCTAGCGGGGGCAGAGATGAGCAGTTCTTC	CASSLDPSGGRDEQFF
-	-	TRBV23-1	TRBJ2-5	TGCGCCAGCAGTCAATCGCCCGGTTGGGTCAGGGACCAAGAGACCCAGTACTTC	CASSQSPGWVRDQETQYF
-	-	TRBV6-5	TRBJ1-1	TGTGCCAGCAAATTCAGGGGCACTTACACTGAAGCTTTCTTT	CASKFRGTYTEAFF
-	TRBD1	TRBV29-1	TRBJ2-7	TGCAGCGTTGTTGCCAGGGGGCATTACGAGCAGTACTTC	CSVVARGHYEQYF
few	TRBD1	TRBV6-2/TRBV6-3	TRBJ2-1	TGTGCCAGCAGCCGCGGGACAGGGCTCACCTACAATGAGCAGTTCTTC	CASSRGTGLTYNEQFF
-	-	TRBV7-2	TRBJ1-1	TGTGCCACTGAAAGACAGAACACTGAAGCTTTCTTT	CATERQNTEAFF
-	-	TRBV6-1	TRBJ1-1	TGTGCCAGCAGTGAAGACACAGACACTGAAGCTTTCTTT	CASSEDTDTEAFF
-	-	TRBV21-1	TRBJ1-5	TGTGCCAGCAGCAAAAGGATCGGGGTCGGGGATAGCAATCAGCCCCAGCATTTT	CASSKRIGVGDSNQPQHF
-	TRBD2	TRBV28	TRBJ2-2	TGTGCCAGCAGACCCTTGACTAGCGGATACACCGGGGAGCTGTTTTTT	CASRPLTSGYTGELFF
-	-	TRBV9	TRBJ2-3	TGTGCCAGCAGCGTAGCAGCAATCAGGGGCACAGATACGCAGTATTTT	CASSVAAIRGTDTQYF
-	TRBD2	TRBV27	TRBJ2-5	TGTGCCAGCAGTTTTAGCGGGAGTAAGGGAGAGTACTTC	CASSFSGSKGEYF
-	TRBD2	TRBV11-2	TRBJ2-3	TGTGCCAGCAGCTTACCACTAGCGGAGACAGATACGCAGTATTTT	CASSLPLAETDTQYF
-	-	TRBV11-2	TRBJ2-3	TGTGCCAGCAGCCCATCGGTCAGGAGTACAGATACGCAGTATTTT	CASSPSVRSTDTQYF
-	TRBD1	TRBV5-1	TRBJ1-1	TGCGCCAGCAGCTCCGGGACAGGGGGTAACACTGAAGCTTTCTTT	CASSSGTGGNTEAFF
-	-	TRBV19	TRBJ2-3	TGTGCCAGTAGTATCCTCCCGAAACGGAGGACAGATACGCAGTATTTT	CASSILPKRRTDTQYF
-	TRBD1	TRBV4-1	TRBJ2-7	TGCGCCAGCAGCCAAGCCCCACAGGGGGCAGCGGACGAGCAGTACTTC	CASSQAPQGAADEQYF
-	-	TRBV5-1	TRBJ1-2	TGCGCCAGCAGCTTGGCCACAGGGACTAACTATGGCTACACCTTC	CASSLATGTNYGYTF
-	TRBD1	TRBV19	TRBJ1-3	TGTGCCAGTAGTTTGGACAGGGATGGAAACACCATATATTTT	CASSLDRDGNTIYF
-	TRBD2	TRBV30	TRBJ2-3	TGTGCCTCTGCGACCGGAGCGGGGGAAGATACGCAGTATTTT	CASATGAGEDTQYF
few	-	TRBV19	TRBJ1-4	TGTGCCAGTACCCCCGGTGGTTTGGGAGAAAAACTGTTTTTT	CASTPGGLGEKLFF
-	-	TRBV18	TRBJ2-7	TGTGCCAGCTCACCGGCTGGGTTCTTTGGCGAGCAGTACTTC	CASSPAGFFGEQYF
-	-	TRBV19	TRBJ2-2	TGTGCCAGTAGTCCTGGGGGGGCGTCCGGGGAGCTGTTTTTT	CASSPGGASGELFF
-	-	TRBV15	TRBJ2-2	TGTGCCACCAGCAGAGGTAGTACGCGGGAGCTGTTTTTT	CATSRGSTRELFF
-	-	TRBV12-3/TRBV12-4	TRBJ2-7	TGTGCCAGCAGTTTTGGGGTCCACGAGCAGTACTTC	CASSFGVHEQYF
-	TRBD1	TRBV18	TRBJ2-6	TGTGCCAGCTCACCACCGGGACAGGGTACGACCAACGTCCTGACTTTC	CASSPPGQGTTNVLTF